This entry features one TCR beta chain sequence. Its antigen is currently unknown. The entry originates in a study of OX40 agonist ivuxolimab in advanced cancers. With V trimmed by 4 bases and J by 10 bases, 8 bases remained unmatched. The germline CDR1 and CDR2 sequences are SGHAT and FQNNGV. The CDR3 has 14 residues. Some clones are missing from TCRdb's copy, which holds only in-frame ones; the method was immunoSEQ multiplex PCR. The top ten clones hold over 1.5% of a sample with roughly 45,000 clones, around 84% of them seen once. Regarding the study as a whole: CD8+ T cells showed, on average, more clonal expansion than CD4+ cells.

The receptor was isolated from an adult with an advanced solid tumor such as melanoma, head and neck, liver or kidney cancer. This sequence joins TRBV11-2 and TRBJ2-2; 8 bases align to TRBD1. The specimen comprised CD4+ or CD8+ T cells sorted from blood, sampled in a trial of the OX40 agonist ivuxolimab. In DNA, the CDR3 is TGTGCCAGCAGCTCCAGGACAGGGCAAGTGGAGCTGTTTTTT. Translating gives CASSSRTGQVELFF.